This TCR beta chain was identified in a study of tumour-infiltrating T cells in Burkitt lymphoma. Turning to the study itself: Productive clonality predicted overall and progression-free survival.

TCRdb's copy holds only in-frame clones and misses some; the assay was immunoSEQ multiplex PCR. The repertoire holds some 13,000 clones, with more than 70% as singletons. Germline CDR1 and CDR2: SGHVS and FQNEAQ. The CDR3 consists of 14 residues. V dropped 1 base and J dropped 2 bases, with 8 bases sitting between them. This clone is categorized as medium-sized. The sequence derives from a human donor with diffuse large B-cell lymphoma. Sequencing was done on a sample of tumor tissue. This sequence joins TRBV7-8 and TRBJ2-5; no definite D call. The CDR3 bases are TGTGCCAGCAGCTTAGTATCCAGTCAAGAGACCCAGTACTTC. It encodes CASSLVSSQETQYF.